What follows is one T cell receptor beta chain and its context. Authors' analysis steps: It was from reference gene primer amplification that nucleated cell counts were estimated. Sequenced by immunoSEQ multiplex PCR; TCRdb stores in-frame clones only, minus some. For V, J and clone size, that table is used; D and trimming come from the DNA. This sample carries over 200,000 clones, more than 85% of them seen once, and the ten largest clones take 1.5% to 2%. The data stem from a study of blood T cell repertoires in COVID-19. Study background: The United States, Italy and Spain were the sources of the acute and convalescent COVID-19 samples. Sources were T cells, B-cell-depleted T cells, or PBMCs; the material itself was cDNA or gDNA.

The germline V and J ends were trimmed by 3 bases and 10 bases, with 22 bases remaining between them. Germline V CDR1 and CDR2: KGHSH, LQKENI. The CDR3 sequence is 16 residues long. The V and J genes are TRBV18 and TRBJ2-1; TRBD1 is a possible D gene (6 bases). The sample taken for sequencing was peripheral blood. The clonotype comes from a middle-aged man with active or convalescent COVID-19. For the CDR3, the DNA is TGTGCCAGCTCACCTAACGAGGCAGGGGTCTCAAGCGAGCAGTTCTTC. Protein product: CASSPNEAGVSSEQFF.